These 5 T cell receptor beta chains share one sample of origin, sequenced in a study of Ad26.COV2.S vaccination and SARS-CoV-2 variants. Here immunoSEQ multiplex PCR was the method, and the copy in TCRdb shows in-frame clones only, minus some. The sample holds 300,000 to 450,000 clones, 92% seen once. The sequencing used peripheral blood, collected after recovery from COVID-19. The receptors were gathered from a human donor who had recovered from COVID-19.

This chain uses TRBV6-5 with TRBJ2-1; the match to TRBD2 covers 8 bases. This CDR3 has 11 amino acids. V trimming: 6 bases; J trimming: 10 bases; junction bases outside the gene matches: 2. The germline gives CDR1 MNHEY, CDR2 SVGAGI. DNA for the CDR3: TGTGCCAGCAGAGCTAGCGGGGAGCAGTTCTTC. It encodes CASRASGEQFF.

V gene TRBV15 combines with J gene TRBJ2-7; tentatively, D is TRBD1 (5 bases). Germline values: CDR1 LNHNV, CDR2 YYDKDF (reference sequence). Trimming took off 0 bases at V and 2 bases at J, with 8 bases between the two ends. This CDR3 contains 14 residues. CDR3 in DNA: TGTGCCACCAGCAGAGATCAGGGTCCCTACGAGCAGTACTTC. This gives the protein CATSRDQGPYEQYF.

The gene calls are TRBV19 and TRBJ1-1, with a possible D match to TRBD1 (6 bases). Germline CDR1 and CDR2: LNHDA and SQIVND (reference sequence). CDR3 length: 14 amino acids. Trimming stripped 6 bases from V and 1 base from J, with 12 bases between. The DNA of the CDR3 is TGTGCCAGTAGACTACAGGGTGGGAACACTGAAGCTTTCTTT. Protein: CASRLQGGNTEAFF.

The chain has TRBV7-8 and TRBJ1-3; 7 bases line up with TRBD1. The junction had 8 bases not matched to a gene; V was cut back by 5 bases and J by 4 bases. Germline CDR1 is SGHVS and CDR2 is FQNEAQ. This CDR3 contains 15 residues. CDR3 bases: TGTGCCAGCAGCCCTCACGGGACAGCCGGAAACACCATATATTTT. Protein product: CASSPHGTAGNTIYF.

The chain carries TRBV7-2 and TRBJ2-2; maybe TRBD1 (5 bases). V was pared by 5 bases and J by 2 bases, with 9 bases between. Germline V CDR1 and CDR2: SGHTA, FQGNSA. CDR3 length: 14 residues. The CDR3: CASSTGPNTGELFF. As DNA, the CDR3 is TGTGCCAGCAGCACAGGACCCAACACCGGGGAGCTGTTTTTT.